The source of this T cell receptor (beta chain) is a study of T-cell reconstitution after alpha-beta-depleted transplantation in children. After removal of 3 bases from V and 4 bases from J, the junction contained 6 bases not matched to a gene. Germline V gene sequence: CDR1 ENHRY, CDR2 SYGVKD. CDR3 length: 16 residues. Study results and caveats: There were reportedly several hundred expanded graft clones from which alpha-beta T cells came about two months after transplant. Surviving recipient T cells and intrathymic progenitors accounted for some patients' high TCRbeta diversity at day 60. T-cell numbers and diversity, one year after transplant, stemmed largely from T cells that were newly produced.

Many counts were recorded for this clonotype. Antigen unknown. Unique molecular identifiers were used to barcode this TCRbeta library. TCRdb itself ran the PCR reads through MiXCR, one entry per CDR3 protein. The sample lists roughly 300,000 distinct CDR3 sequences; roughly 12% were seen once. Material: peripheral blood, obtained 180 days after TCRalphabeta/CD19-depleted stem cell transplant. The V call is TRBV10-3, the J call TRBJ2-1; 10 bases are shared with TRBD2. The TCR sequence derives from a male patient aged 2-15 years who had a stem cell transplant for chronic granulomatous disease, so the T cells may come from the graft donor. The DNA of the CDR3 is TGTGCCATCAGTGACCCCGGACTAGCGGTATACAATGAGCAGTTCTTC. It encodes CAISDPGLAVYNEQFF.